One T cell receptor (beta chain) is described in this entry. The antigen is unknown. Each TRB cDNA library was prepared by 5' RACE (with UMI labels). TCRdb derives one entry per CDR3 protein from the 5' RACE reads, leaving out DNA. The sample has tens of thousands of distinct CDR3 sequences. This CDR3 spans 12 amino acids. CDR1 is LNHDA and CDR2 is SQIVND in the germline V gene (reference sequence). The sample comes from a study of CXCR3-negative and CXCR3-positive naive CD8 T cells. Notes on the study in general: From TRB CDR3 properties, TCR strength was inferred; surface CD5 did not differ between naive subsets.

The sample taken for sequencing was naive CXCR3- CD8+ T cells from blood. Noted subset: CD45RO-CCR7+CD27+CD95- naive CD8+ T cells lacking CXCR3 (TNR3-). The chain combines TRBV19 with TRBJ2-5; as DNA is missing, the TRBD2 call by TCRdb cannot be tested. The source of this sequence is a human donor in good health. Some clones in this sample may be carry-over from other donors' samples. The CDR3 here is CASSKGRETQYF.